This T cell receptor beta chain originates from a study of T cell responses to AZD1222 COVID-19 vaccine (dated by TCRdb to the early 2020s). Looking at the study overall: TCR sequencing was performed for about 250 trial participants, of whom about 200 were given two doses of AZD1222 and some 26 were given two doses of MenACWY control vaccine. Trial participants were enrolled by age into 18-55, 56-69 and 70-plus year subgroups, with 148, 28 and 57 TCR-sequenced participants respectively.

General study outcomes and caveats: Conclusions about previously exposed vaccinees were limited because only six AZD1222 recipients were SARS-CoV-2 seropositive at baseline. Nearly half of unique spike-specific TCRs reportedly recognized epitopes outside regions mutated in the B.1.351 and B.1.1.7 variants. Participants were mostly white British, with more females than males. The authors suggested clonal diversity may have been underestimated. The 56-69-year group was small, and its depth increase did not reach significance, likely because of low power. After two AZD1222 doses, spike-specific TCR breadth and depth were significantly higher than at day 0 and than in MenACWY recipients. No day 14 peak-response samples were available, so repertoires were characterized only after the peak T cell response. Vaccine-associated CD4 TCRs spanned the whole spike protein, with dominant responses in regions 160-218 and 743-854.

Measured from the cysteine to the phenylalanine, the CDR3 is 17 residues long. Here the CDR3 DNA is all that survives: 51 bases in frame from base 1. V lost 2 bases and J lost 1 base; the stretch between them is 18 bases long. Based on the germline V gene, the CDR1 and CDR2 sequences are MNHNS and SASEGT. According to the study, the label for this sample's time point signals: about 28 days (+/-7) after the second vaccine dose. AZD1222 recipients given second doses at about 4 weeks or at about 12 weeks were pooled, since spike-specific TCR depth and breadth were not found to differ between the two schedules. The vaccinee samples were drawn from two UK trials, COV001 and COV002, one of which was a single-blind randomized controlled phase 2/3 trial testing AZD1222 (ChAdOx1 nCoV-19) in healthy adults. Trial participant PBMC samples were collected at day 0 and day 28 after the second dose for TCRbeta chain sequencing.

Notes on this clone: Its target antigen remains unknown. Within one base of it there is no much larger clone, and no base qualities were kept.

The CDR3 regions of human TCRbeta chains were analyzed by immunosequencing. Regarding the original processing steps: TCRs in the repertoires were matched against a reference library of SARS-CoV-2-specific TCRs that had been generated with the MIRA antigen-specificity platform. Breadth was defined as the fraction of unique TCRs that were SARS-CoV-2-associated, and depth was defined as the fraction of total T cells that were SARS-CoV-2-associated. Using the MIRA data, every spike-specific TCR was mapped to the spike region that the TCR reacted to and assigned to either a CD4 or a CD8 class. Log10-transformed breadth and depth values were compared by one-way ANOVA with Sidak's multiple comparisons tests. TCRdb carries this immuneACCESS record with in-frame sequences only. Its versions omit some clonotypes, under half of them owing to an unresolved V gene in the studies checked, with the rest unexplained. V and J calls and clone size are as listed in that table; D and trimming were resolved from the DNA. This sample lists tens of thousands of clones; around 81% were detected once. About 50% of the sample lies in the top ten.

Sequencing used peripheral blood, obtained 28 days after the second AZD1222 dose. This TCR derives from an adult who received the AZD1222 COVID-19 vaccine. The V and J genes are TRBV6-1 and TRBJ2-7, with the D gene tentatively TRBD1 or TRBD2, based on 5 matching bases in each. The CDR3 region: CASSESLRGVRSYEQYF. The DNA is as follows: TGTGCCAGCAGTGAATCCCTAAGAGGGGTCAGGTCCTACGAGCAGTACTTC.